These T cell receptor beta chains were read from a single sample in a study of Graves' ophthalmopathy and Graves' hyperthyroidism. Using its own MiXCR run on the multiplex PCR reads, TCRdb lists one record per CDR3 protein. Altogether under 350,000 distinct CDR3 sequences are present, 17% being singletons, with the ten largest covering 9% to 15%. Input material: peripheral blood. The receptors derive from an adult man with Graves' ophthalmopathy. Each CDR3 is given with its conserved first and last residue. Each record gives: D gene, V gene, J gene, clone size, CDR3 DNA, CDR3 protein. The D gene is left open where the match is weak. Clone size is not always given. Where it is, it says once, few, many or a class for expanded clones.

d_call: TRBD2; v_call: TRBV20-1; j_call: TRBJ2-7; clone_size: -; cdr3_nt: TGCAGTGCTAGAGTTGGCCTAGCGGGAGTCTTCCACGAGCAGTACTTC; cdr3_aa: CSARVGLAGVFHEQYF
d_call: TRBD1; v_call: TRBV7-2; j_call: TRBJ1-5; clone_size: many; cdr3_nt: TGTGCCAGCAGCTTAGCACAGGGGGCGATGGATCAGCCCCAGCATTTT; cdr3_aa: CASSLAQGAMDQPQHF
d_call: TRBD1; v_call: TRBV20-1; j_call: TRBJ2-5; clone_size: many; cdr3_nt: TGCAGTTTCCAAGGACAGGGGGAAGGGGAGACCCAGTACTTC; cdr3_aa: CSFQGQGEGETQYF
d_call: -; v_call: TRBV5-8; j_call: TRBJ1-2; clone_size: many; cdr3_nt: TGTGCCAGCAGACCACCCGGGACTCGACAAGGCTACACCTTC; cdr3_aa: CASRPPGTRQGYTF
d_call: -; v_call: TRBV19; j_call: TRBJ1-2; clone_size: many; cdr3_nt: TGTGCCAGTAGCAGAACCGGGATAGACTATGGCTACACCTTC; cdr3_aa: CASSRTGIDYGYTF
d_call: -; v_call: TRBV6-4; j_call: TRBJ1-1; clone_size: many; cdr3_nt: TGTGCCAGCAGTGACTCGGATAAGACGGCCACTGAAGCTTTCTTT; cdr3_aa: CASSDSDKTATEAFF
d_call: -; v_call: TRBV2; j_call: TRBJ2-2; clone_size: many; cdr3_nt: TGTGCCAGCAGTGTGGATACTCAGGGGAGCACCGGGGAGCTGTTTTTT; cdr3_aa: CASSVDTQGSTGELFF
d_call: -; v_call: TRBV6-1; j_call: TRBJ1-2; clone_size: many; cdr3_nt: TGTGCCAGCAGTGAATCTGGGGCATTGAATGGCTACACCTTC; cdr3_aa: CASSESGALNGYTF
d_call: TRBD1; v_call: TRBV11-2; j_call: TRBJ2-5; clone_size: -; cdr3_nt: TGTGCCAGCAGCTTAGATCGGGACAGGTTGTTGGAGACCCAGTACTTC; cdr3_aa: CASSLDRDRLLETQYF
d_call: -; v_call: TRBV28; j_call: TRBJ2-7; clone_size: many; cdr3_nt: TGTGCCAGCAGTTTCCACAACAGGGTAGGCCTCACCTACGAGCAGTACTTC; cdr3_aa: CASSFHNRVGLTYEQYF
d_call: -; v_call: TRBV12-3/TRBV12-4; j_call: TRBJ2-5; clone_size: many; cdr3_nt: TGTGCCAGCAGTTTAATGAATGGGCTCCAGTACTTC; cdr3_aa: CASSLMNGLQYF
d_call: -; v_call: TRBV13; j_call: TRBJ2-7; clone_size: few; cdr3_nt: TGTGCCAGCAGCCCAAGTCCCGGGATCTTCGGGTACGAGCAGTACTTC; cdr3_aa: CASSPSPGIFGYEQYF
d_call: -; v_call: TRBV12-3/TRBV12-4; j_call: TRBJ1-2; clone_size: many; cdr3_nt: TGTGCCAGCCGTTTAGCACCAAACTATGGCTACACCTTC; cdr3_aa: CASRLAPNYGYTF
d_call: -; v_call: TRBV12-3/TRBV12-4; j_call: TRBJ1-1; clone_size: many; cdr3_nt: TGTGCCAGCCTTACCCTCTCCTACACTGAAGCTTTCTTT; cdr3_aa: CASLTLSYTEAFF
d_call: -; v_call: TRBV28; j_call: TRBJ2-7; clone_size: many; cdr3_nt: TGTGCCAGCAGTTTATGGACCTACGAGCAGTACTTC; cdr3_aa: CASSLWTYEQYF
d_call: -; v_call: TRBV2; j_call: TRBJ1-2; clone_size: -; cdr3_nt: TGTGCCAGCAGTGATAGCGGGGATGGTGGCTACACCTTC; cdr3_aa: CASSDSGDGGYTF
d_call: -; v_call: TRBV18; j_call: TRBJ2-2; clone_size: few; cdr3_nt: TGTGCCAGCTCGCCGAAGACAGAGACCGGGGAGCTGTTTTTT; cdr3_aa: CASSPKTETGELFF
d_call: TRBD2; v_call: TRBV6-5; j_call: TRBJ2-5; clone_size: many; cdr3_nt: TGTGCCAGCAGTCCTTTAGCGGGGGGCATAGGAGAGACCCAGTACTTC; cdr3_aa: CASSPLAGGIGETQYF
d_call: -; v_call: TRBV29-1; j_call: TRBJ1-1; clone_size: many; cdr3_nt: TGCAGCGCGATCAGGGGCGGCACTGAAGCTTTCTTT; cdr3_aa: CSAIRGGTEAFF
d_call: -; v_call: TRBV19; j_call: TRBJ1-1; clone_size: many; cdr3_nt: TGTGCCAGTAGATTGCTAGGGAAGTCGGGCACTGAAGCTTTCTTT; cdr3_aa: CASRLLGKSGTEAFF
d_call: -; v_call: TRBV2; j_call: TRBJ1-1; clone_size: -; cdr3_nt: TGTGCCAGCAGTGAGGGGTCCAACACTGAAGCTTTCTTT; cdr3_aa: CASSEGSNTEAFF
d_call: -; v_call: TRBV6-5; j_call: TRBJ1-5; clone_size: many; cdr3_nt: TGTGCCAGCAGTACAAGGACAGGCAATCAGCCCCAGCATTTT; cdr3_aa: CASSTRTGNQPQHF
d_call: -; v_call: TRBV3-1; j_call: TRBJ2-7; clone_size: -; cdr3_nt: TGTGCCAGCAGCCAATTTGGGGGTGGGACTTACGAGCAGTACTTC; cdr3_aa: CASSQFGGGTYEQYF
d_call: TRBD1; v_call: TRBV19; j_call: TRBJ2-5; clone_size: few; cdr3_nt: TGTGCCAGTAGTGGACAGGGTTCAGAGACCCAGTACTTC; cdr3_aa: CASSGQGSETQYF
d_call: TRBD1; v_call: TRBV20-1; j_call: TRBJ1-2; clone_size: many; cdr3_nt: TGCAGCACCGGGACAGGGGGCGACTATGGCTACACCTTC; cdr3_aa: CSTGTGGDYGYTF
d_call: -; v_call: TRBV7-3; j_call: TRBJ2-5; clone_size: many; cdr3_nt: TGTGCCAGCAGCTTAACGGCGGGGGAGACCCAGTACTTC; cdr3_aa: CASSLTAGETQYF
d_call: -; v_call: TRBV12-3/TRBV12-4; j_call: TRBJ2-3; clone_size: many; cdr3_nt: TGTGCCAGCAGTTTACCCATTGCGCGAGGTACGCAGTATTTT; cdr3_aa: CASSLPIARGTQYF
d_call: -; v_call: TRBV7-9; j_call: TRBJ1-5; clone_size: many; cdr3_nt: TGTGCCAGCAGCTTATTGGGGCCAGGACAGCCCCAGCATTTT; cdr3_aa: CASSLLGPGQPQHF
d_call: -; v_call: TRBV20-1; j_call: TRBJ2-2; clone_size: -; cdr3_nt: TGCAGTGCTAGAGGTCGGACGGGGGCGAACACCGGGGAGCTGTTTTTT; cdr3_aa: CSARGRTGANTGELFF
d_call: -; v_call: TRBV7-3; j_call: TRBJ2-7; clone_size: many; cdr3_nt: TGTGCCAGCAGCTTAAGTCCCGGGGGTGTGGGCGAGCAGTACTTC; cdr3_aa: CASSLSPGGVGEQYF
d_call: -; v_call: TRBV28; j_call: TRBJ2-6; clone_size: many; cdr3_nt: TGTGCCAGCAGTTTATTGGGTAGGCACTTTACTGGGGCCAACGTCCTGACTTTC; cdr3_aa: CASSLLGRHFTGANVLTF